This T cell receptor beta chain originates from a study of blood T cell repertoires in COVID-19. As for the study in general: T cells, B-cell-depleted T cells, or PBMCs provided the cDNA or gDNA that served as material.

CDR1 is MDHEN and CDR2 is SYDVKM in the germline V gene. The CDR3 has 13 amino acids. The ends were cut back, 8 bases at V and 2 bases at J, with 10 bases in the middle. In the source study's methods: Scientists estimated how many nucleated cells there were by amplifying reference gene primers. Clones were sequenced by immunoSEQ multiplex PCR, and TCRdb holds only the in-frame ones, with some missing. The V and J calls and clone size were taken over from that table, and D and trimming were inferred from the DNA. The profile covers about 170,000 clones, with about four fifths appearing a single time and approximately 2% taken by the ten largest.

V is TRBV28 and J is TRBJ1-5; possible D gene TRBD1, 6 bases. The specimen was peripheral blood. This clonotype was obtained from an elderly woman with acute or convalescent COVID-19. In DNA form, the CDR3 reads TGTGCCAGCCACAGGGTTCGCAATCAGCCCCAGCATTTT. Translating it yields CASHRVRNQPQHF.